Listed below are T cell receptor beta chains from one sample, sequenced in a study of T cells after yellow fever vaccination. TCRdb redid the calling of the 5' RACE reads with MiXCR, one entry per CDR3 protein. Seen here are about 510,000 distinct CDR3 sequences, around a fifth observed once, and the top ten hold roughly a sixth. The sample consisted of PBMCs, taken 20 to 25 days after the first yellow fever vaccination. These TCRs come from a man between 18 and 29 years old who received the YFV17D yellow fever vaccine. Each CDR3 is given with its conserved first and last residue. The order of the fields is clone size, J gene, D gene, V gene, CDR3 protein, CDR3 DNA. D genes are given only for firm matches. Clone size is given for some rows only: seen once, a few or many times, or a class if the clone is expanded.

clone_size: -; j_call: TRBJ2-5; d_call: TRBD2; v_call: TRBV5-1; cdr3_aa: CASSQGLWETQYF; cdr3_nt: TGCGCCAGCAGCCAGGGACTATGGGAGACCCAGTACTTC
clone_size: many; j_call: TRBJ2-2; d_call: -; v_call: TRBV5-1; cdr3_aa: CASSFETLGELFF; cdr3_nt: TGCGCCAGCAGCTTCGAAACTTTAGGGGAGCTGTTTTTT
clone_size: -; j_call: TRBJ2-2; d_call: -; v_call: TRBV10-3; cdr3_aa: CAISESHHNTGELFF; cdr3_nt: TGTGCCATCAGTGAGTCCCACCACAACACCGGGGAGCTGTTTTTT
clone_size: -; j_call: TRBJ2-1; d_call: TRBD1; v_call: TRBV18; cdr3_aa: CASSPPGTGDINEQFF; cdr3_nt: TGTGCCAGCTCACCTCCCGGGACAGGGGATATCAATGAGCAGTTCTTC
clone_size: few; j_call: TRBJ1-2; d_call: -; v_call: TRBV12-3/TRBV12-4; cdr3_aa: CASSFQGYNYGYTF; cdr3_nt: TGTGCCAGCAGTTTTCAGGGGTACAACTATGGCTACACCTTC
clone_size: -; j_call: TRBJ2-7; d_call: -; v_call: TRBV12-3/TRBV12-4; cdr3_aa: CASSFIEGKEQYF; cdr3_nt: TGTGCCAGCAGTTTCATTGAAGGGAAGGAGCAGTACTTC
clone_size: few; j_call: TRBJ1-4; d_call: -; v_call: TRBV12-3/TRBV12-4; cdr3_aa: CASSLRRGTNEKLFF; cdr3_nt: TGTGCCAGCAGTTTACGGCGGGGAACTAATGAAAAACTGTTTTTT
clone_size: -; j_call: TRBJ1-1; d_call: -; v_call: TRBV4-1; cdr3_aa: CASSLPGHQNTEAFF; cdr3_nt: TGCGCCAGCAGCTTACCGGGACATCAGAACACTGAAGCTTTCTTT
clone_size: -; j_call: TRBJ1-1; d_call: -; v_call: TRBV18; cdr3_aa: CASSPPGRTGNTEAFF; cdr3_nt: TGTGCCAGCTCACCACCGGGGAGGACTGGGAACACTGAAGCTTTCTTT
clone_size: -; j_call: TRBJ2-2; d_call: TRBD2; v_call: TRBV4-3; cdr3_aa: CTSSLRLARTGELFF; cdr3_nt: TGCACCAGCAGCCTTCGACTAGCGCGGACCGGGGAGCTGTTTTTT
clone_size: few; j_call: TRBJ2-3; d_call: -; v_call: TRBV5-1; cdr3_aa: CASSLVRGRPDTQYF; cdr3_nt: TGCGCCAGCAGCTTGGTTCGGGGTAGGCCAGATACGCAGTATTTT
clone_size: -; j_call: TRBJ2-2; d_call: -; v_call: TRBV6-5; cdr3_aa: CASSYYQETGELFF; cdr3_nt: TGTGCCAGCAGTTACTATCAGGAGACCGGGGAGCTGTTTTTT
clone_size: -; j_call: TRBJ2-7; d_call: TRBD1; v_call: TRBV19; cdr3_aa: CASSIPLTGVHEQYF; cdr3_nt: TGTGCCAGTAGTATACCCCTGACAGGGGTGCACGAGCAGTACTTC
clone_size: few; j_call: TRBJ1-6; d_call: TRBD1; v_call: TRBV4-2; cdr3_aa: CASSQDRDRNSPLHF; cdr3_nt: TGTGCCAGCAGCCAAGATCGGGACAGAAATTCACCCCTCCACTTT
clone_size: -; j_call: TRBJ2-1; d_call: TRBD2; v_call: TRBV6-1; cdr3_aa: CASSFILAGGAGDEQFF; cdr3_nt: TGTGCCAGCAGCTTTATCCTAGCGGGGGGGGCTGGGGATGAGCAGTTCTTC
clone_size: -; j_call: TRBJ1-1; d_call: TRBD1; v_call: TRBV20-1; cdr3_aa: CSARRPGQTNTEAFF; cdr3_nt: TGCAGTGCTAGGCGACCGGGACAGACGAACACTGAAGCTTTCTTT